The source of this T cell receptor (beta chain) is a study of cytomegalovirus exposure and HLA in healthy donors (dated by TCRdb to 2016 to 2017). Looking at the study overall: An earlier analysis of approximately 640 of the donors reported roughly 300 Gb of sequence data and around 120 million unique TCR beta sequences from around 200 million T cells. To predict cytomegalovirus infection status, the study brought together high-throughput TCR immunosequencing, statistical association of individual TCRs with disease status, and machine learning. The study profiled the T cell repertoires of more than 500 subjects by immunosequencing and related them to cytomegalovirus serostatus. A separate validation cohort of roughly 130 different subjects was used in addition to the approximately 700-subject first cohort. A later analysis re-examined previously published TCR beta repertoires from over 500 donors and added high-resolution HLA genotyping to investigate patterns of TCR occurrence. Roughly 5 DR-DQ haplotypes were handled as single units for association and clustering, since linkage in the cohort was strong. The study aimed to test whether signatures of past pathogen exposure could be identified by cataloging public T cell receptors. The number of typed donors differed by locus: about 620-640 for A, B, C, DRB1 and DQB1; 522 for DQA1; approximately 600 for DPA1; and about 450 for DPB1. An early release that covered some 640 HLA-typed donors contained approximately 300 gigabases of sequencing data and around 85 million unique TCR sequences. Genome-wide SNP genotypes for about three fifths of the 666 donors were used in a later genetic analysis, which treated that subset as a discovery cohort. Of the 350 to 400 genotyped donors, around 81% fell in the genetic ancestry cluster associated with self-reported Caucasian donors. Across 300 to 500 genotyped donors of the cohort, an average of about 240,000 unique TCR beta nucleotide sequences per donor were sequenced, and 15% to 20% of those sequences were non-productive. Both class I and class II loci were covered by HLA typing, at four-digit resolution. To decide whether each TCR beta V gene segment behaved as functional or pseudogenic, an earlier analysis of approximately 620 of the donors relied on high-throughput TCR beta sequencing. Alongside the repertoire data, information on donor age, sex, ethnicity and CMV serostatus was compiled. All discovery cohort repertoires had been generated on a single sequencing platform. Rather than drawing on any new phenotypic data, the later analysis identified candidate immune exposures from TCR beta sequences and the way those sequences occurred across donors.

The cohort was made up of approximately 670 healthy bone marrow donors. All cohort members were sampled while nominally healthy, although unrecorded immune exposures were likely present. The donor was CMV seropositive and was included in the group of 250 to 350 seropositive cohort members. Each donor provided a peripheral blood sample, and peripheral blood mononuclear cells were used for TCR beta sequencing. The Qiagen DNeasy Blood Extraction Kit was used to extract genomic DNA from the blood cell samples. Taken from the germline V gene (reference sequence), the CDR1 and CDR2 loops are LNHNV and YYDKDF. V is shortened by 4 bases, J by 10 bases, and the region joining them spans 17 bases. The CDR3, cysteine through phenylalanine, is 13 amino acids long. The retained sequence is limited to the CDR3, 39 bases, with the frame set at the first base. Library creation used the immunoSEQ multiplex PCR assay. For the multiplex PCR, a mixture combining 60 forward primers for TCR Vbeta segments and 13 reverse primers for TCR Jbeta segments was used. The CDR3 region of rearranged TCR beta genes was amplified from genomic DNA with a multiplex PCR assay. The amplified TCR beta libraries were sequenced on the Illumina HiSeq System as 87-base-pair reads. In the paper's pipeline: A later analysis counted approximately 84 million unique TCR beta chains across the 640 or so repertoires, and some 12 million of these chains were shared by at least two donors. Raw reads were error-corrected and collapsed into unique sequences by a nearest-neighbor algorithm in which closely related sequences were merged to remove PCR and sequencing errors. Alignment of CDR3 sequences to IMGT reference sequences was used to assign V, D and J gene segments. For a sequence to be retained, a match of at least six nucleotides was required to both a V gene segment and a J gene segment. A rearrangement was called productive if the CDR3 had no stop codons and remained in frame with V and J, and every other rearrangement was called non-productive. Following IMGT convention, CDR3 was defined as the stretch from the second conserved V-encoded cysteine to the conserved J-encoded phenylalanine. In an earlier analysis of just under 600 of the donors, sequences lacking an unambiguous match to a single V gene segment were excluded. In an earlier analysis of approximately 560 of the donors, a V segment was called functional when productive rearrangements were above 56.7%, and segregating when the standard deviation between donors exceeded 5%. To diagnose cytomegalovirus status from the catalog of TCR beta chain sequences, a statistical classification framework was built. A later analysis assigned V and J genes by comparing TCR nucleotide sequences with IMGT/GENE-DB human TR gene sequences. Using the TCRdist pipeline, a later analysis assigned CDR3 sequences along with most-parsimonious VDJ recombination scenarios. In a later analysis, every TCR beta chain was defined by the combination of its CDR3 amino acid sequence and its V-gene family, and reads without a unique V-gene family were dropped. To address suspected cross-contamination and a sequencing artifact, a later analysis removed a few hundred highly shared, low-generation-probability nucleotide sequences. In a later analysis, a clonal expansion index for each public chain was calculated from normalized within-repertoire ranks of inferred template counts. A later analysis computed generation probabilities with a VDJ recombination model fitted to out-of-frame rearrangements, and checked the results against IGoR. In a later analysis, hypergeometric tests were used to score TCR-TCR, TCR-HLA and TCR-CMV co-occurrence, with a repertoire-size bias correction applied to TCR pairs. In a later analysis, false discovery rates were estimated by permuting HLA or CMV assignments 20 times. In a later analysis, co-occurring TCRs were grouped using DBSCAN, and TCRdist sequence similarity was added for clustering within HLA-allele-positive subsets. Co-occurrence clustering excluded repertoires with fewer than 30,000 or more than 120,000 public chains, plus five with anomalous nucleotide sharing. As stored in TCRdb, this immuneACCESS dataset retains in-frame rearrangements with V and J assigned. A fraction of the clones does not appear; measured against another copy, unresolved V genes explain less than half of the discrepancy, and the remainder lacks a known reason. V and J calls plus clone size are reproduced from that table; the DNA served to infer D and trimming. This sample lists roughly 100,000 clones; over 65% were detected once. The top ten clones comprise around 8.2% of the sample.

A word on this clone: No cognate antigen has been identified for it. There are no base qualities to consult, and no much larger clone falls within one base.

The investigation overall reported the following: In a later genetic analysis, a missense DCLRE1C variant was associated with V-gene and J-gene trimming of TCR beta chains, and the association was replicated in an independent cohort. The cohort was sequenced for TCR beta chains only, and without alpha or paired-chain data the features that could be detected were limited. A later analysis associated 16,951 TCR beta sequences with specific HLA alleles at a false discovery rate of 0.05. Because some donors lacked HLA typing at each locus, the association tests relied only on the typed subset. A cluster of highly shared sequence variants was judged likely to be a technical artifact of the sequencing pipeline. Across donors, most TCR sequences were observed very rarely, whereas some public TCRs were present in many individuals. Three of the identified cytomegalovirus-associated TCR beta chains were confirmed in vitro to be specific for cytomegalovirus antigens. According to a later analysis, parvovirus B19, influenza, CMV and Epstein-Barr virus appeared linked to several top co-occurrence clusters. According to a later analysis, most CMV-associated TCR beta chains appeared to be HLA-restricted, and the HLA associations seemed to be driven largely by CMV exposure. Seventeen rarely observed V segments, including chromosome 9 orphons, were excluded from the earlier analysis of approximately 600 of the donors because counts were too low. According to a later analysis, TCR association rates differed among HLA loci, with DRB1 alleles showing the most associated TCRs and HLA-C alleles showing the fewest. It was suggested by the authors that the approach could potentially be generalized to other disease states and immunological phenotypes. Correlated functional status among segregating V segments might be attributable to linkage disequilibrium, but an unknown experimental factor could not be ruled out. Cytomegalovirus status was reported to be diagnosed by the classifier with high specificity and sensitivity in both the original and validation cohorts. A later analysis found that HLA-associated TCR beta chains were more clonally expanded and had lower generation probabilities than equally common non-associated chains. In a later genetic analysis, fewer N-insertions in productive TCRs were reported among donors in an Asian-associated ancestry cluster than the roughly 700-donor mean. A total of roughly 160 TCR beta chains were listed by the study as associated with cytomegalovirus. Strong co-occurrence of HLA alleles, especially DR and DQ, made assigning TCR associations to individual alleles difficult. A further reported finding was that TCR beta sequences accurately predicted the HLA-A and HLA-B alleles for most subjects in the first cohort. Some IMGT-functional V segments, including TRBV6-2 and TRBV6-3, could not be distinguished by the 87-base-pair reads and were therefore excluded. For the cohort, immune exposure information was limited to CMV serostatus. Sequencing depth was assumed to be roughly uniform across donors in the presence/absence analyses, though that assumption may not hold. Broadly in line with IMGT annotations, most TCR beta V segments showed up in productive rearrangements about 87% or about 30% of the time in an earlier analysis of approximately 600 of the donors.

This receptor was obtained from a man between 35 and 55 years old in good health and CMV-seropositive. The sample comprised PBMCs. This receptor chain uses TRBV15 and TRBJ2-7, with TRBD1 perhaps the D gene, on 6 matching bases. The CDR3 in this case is CATSNPTWGLQYF. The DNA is TGTGCCACCAGCAACCCGACATGGGGGCTTCAGTACTTC.